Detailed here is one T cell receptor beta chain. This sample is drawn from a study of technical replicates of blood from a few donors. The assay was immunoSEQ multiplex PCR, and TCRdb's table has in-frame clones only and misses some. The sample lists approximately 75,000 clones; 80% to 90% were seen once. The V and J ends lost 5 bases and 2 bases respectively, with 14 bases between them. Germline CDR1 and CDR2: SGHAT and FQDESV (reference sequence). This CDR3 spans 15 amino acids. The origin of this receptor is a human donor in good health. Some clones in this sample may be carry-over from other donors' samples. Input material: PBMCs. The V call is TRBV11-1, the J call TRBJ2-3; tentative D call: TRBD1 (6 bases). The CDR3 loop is CASSPSGAPTDTQYF. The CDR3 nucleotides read TGTGCCAGCAGCCCCTCAGGGGCACCCACAGATACGCAGTATTTT. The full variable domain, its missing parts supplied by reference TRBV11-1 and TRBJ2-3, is EAEVAQSPRYKITEKSQAVAFWCDPISGHATLYWYRQILGQGPELLVQFQDESVVDDSQLPKDRFSAERLKGVDSTLKIQPAELGDSAMYLCASSPSGAPTDTQYFGPGTRLTVL.